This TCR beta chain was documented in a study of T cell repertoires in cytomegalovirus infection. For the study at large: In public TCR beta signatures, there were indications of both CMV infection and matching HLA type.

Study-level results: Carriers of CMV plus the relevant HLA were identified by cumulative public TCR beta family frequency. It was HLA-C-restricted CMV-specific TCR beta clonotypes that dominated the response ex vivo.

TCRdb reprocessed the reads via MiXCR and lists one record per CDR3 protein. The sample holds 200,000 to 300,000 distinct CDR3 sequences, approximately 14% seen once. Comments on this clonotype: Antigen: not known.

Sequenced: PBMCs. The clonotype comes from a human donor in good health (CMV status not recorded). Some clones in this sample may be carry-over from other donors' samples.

CDR3 DNA sequence: TGTGCCAGCAGTCAAACAGACTCTGGGGCCAACGTCCTGACTTTC. Its protein product is CASSQTDSGANVLTF. V gene TRBV6-1 combines with J gene TRBJ2-6, with D unclear. Germline lookup yields CDR1 MNHNS and CDR2 SASEGT. V dropped 5 bases and J dropped 0 bases, with 8 bases sitting between them. The CDR3 runs to 15 residues.